The 19 T cell receptor beta chains reported below all come from one sample, sequenced in a study of shared clonotypes between healthy human individuals. Clones were read by immunoSEQ multiplex PCR, and TCRdb kept only the in-frame ones, dropping some. The sample holds 450,000 to 600,000 clones, 75% to 85% seen once. Sample: PBMCs. These receptor sequences come from a woman aged 40-49 years in good health. Some clones in this sample may be carry-over from other donors' samples.

This clone appeared a few times. The CDR3 coding sequence is TGTGCCTGGAGTAACAGTCCCAATCAGCCCCAGCATTTT. Its protein product is CAWSNSPNQPQHF. The chain uses TRBV30 and TRBJ1-5; D unresolved. CDR1 is GTSNPN, CDR2 SVGIG, per germline (reference sequence). This CDR3 is built from 13 residues. Trimming stripped 2 bases from V and 3 bases from J, with 8 bases between.

The gene calls are TRBV27 and TRBJ2-1, with TRBD2 as a possible D gene (6 bases). Between the trimmed V and J ends, which lost 5 bases and 6 bases, there was a span of 14 bases. The CDR3 extends over 14 amino acids. Germline CDR1 and CDR2: MNHEY and SMNVEV (reference sequence). This CDR3 is CASSTSGVSNEQFF. In DNA, the CDR3 is TGTGCCAGCAGTACCTCGGGGGTAAGCAATGAGCAGTTCTTC.

V gene TRBV10-3 combines with J gene TRBJ2-1; no clear D gene. CDR1 and CDR2 from the germline V gene are ENHRY and SYGVKD. V gave up 0 bases and J gave up 6 bases, with 15 bases separating them. The CDR3 is 16 residues long. The CDR3 loop is CAISESVGPGVNEQFF. CDR3 in DNA: TGTGCCATCAGTGAGTCGGTCGGCCCAGGAGTCAATGAGCAGTTCTTC.

This clone was seen only once. This CDR3 reads CASTPSYEQYF. CDR3 coding DNA: TGTGCCAGCACCCCCTCCTACGAGCAGTACTTC. The chain recombines TRBV6-4 with TRBJ2-7; D not resolved. The CDR3 runs to 11 residues. Germline V gene data show CDR1 as MRHNA and CDR2 as SNTAGT. The ends were cut back, 7 bases at V and 0 bases at J, with 4 bases in the middle.

The V and J genes are TRBV6-5 and TRBJ1-2, with D possibly TRBD1 on 5 matching bases. Germline CDR1 MNHEY, CDR2 SVGAGI. This CDR3 has 16 amino acids. V was clipped by 1 base and J by 1 base, with 13 bases between them. The CDR3 region has the DNA TGTGCCAGCAGTTACTACGGCGGGACTTATAACTATGGCTACACCTTC. It codes for CASSYYGGTYNYGYTF.

The chain is built from TRBV15 and TRBJ2-1; TRBD2 matches 11 bases. Looked up from germline, CDR1 is LNHNV and CDR2 is YYDKDF (reference sequence). The CDR3 is 17 residues long. With V trimmed by 1 base and J by 8 bases, 10 bases remained unmatched. The CDR3 is CATSRVRLAGKTDEQFF. In DNA, the CDR3 is TGTGCCACCAGCAGAGTCCGACTAGCGGGGAAAACCGATGAGCAGTTCTTC.

The chain recombines TRBV11-2 with TRBJ2-3, with a weak D call TRBD1 (5 bases). CDR3 length: 16 residues. With 8 bases removed from V and 0 bases from J, the gap between germline ends came to 18 bases. In germline, CDR1 is SGHAT, CDR2 FQNNGV. The chain's CDR3 is CASAPGFALSTDTQYF. CDR3 coding DNA: TGTGCCAGCGCCCCAGGGTTCGCCCTAAGCACAGATACGCAGTATTTT.

This chain connects TRBV4-1 to TRBJ2-1; D is unresolved. Looked up from germline, CDR1 is MGHRA and CDR2 is YSYEKL. V was cut by 2 bases and J by 0 bases, with 11 bases left in between. The CDR3 sequence is 16 residues long. CDR3 residues: CASSQWAASSYNEQFF. The CDR3 bases are TGCGCCAGCAGCCAATGGGCAGCCAGCTCCTACAATGAGCAGTTCTTC.

The genes are TRBV6-1 and TRBJ1-1; 8 bases are shared with TRBD1. The germline CDR1 and CDR2 sequences are MNHNS and SASEGT. This CDR3 has 14 amino acids. After removal of 7 bases from V and 4 bases from J, the junction contained 8 bases not matched to a gene. CDR3 sequence (DNA): TGTGCCAGCAAATTGACAGGGGATGGCACTGAAGCTTTCTTT. The encoded protein is CASKLTGDGTEAFF.

The rearrangement uses TRBV4-3 and TRBJ2-1, with 10 bases identical to TRBD2. V lost 0 bases and J lost 8; bases outside the gene matches: 7. The germline gives CDR1 LGHNA, CDR2 YSLEER. The CDR3 is 16 residues long. This chain's CDR3 is CASSQDLASGSYEQFF. The CDR3 DNA sequence: TGCGCCAGCAGCCAAGATCTGGCTAGCGGGAGCTATGAGCAGTTCTTC.

The V call is TRBV6-5, the J call TRBJ2-7; a weak D match, TRBD1 (5 bases). From germline, CDR1 is MNHEY and CDR2 SVGAGI. CDR3 length: 11 amino acids. Trimming stripped 8 bases from V and 3 bases from J, with 8 bases between. The CDR3, as DNA: TGTGCCAGCCGACAGCACTACGAGCAGTACTTC. Encoded protein: CASRQHYEQYF.

V usage is TRBV19 and J usage is TRBJ2-2, with D possibly called TRBD1 or TRBD2 (6 bases each). This CDR3 has 14 amino acids. Germline CDR1 LNHDA, CDR2 SQIVND (reference sequence). The V and J ends lost 0 bases and 6 bases respectively, with 8 bases between them. The CDR3 loop reads CASSIDRGPGELFF. The CDR3 bases are TGTGCCAGTAGTATAGATCGGGGGCCCGGGGAGCTGTTTTTT.

V gene TRBV21-1 combines with J gene TRBJ2-7. TRBV21-1 is marked as a pseudogene. This CDR3 is built from 15 residues. The CDR3 loop reads CASQQEGTVSYEQYF. CDR3 bases: TGTGCCAGCCAACAAGAGGGGACGGTCTCCTACGAGCAGTACTTC.

This clone was observed a handful of times. V is TRBV7-8 and J is TRBJ2-7; TRBD1 matches 8 bases. The V segment lost 2 bases and the J segment 6 bases; nucleotides outside the gene matches: 9. The CDR3 has 15 amino acids. Germline CDR1 SGHVS, CDR2 FQNEAQ. CDR3 protein: CASSLSRGRPIEQYF. The DNA of the CDR3 is TGTGCCAGCAGCTTATCCAGGGGGCGGCCAATCGAGCAGTACTTC. The variable domain in full, completed from reference TRBV7-8 and TRBJ2-7, reads GAGVSQSPRYKVAKRGQDVALRCDPISGHVSLFWYQQALGQGPEFLTYFQNEAQLDKSGLPSDRFFAERPEGSVSTLKIQRTQQEDSAVYLCASSLSRGRPIEQYFGPGTRLTVT.

In this sample, this clone turned up a few times. V is TRBV2 and J is TRBJ1-2, with a tentative D call TRBD1 (5 bases). CDR3 size: 13 residues. The germline V and J ends were trimmed by 8 bases and 5 bases, with 15 bases remaining between them. Germline values: CDR1 SNHLY, CDR2 FYNNEI. The CDR3: CASRDPRRYGYTF. The DNA of the CDR3 is TGTGCCAGCCGGGACCCAAGGCGGTATGGCTACACCTTC.

This clone was detected once. The V gene is TRBV5-5, the J gene TRBJ2-2; D possibly corresponds to TRBD1 (6 bases). V dropped 8 bases and J dropped 8 bases, with 25 bases sitting between them. Looked up from germline, CDR1 is SGHKS and CDR2 is YYEKEE (reference sequence). The CDR3 runs to 16 residues. CDR3 loop: CASPQGRAALKGELFF. The CDR3 region has the DNA TGTGCCAGTCCCCAGGGGCGAGCGGCACTGAAGGGGGAGCTGTTTTTT. The whole variable domain, filled in from reference TRBV5-5 and TRBJ2-2, reads DAGVTQSPTHLIKTRGQQVTLRCSPISGHKSVSWYQQVLGQGPQFIFQYYEKEERGRGNFPDRFSARQFPNYSSELNVNALLLGDSALYLCASPQGRAALKGELFFGEGSRLTVL.

The chain has TRBV18 and TRBJ1-3; D may be TRBD1 (5 bases). Germline CDR1 and CDR2: KGHSH and LQKENI. This CDR3 spans 15 amino acids. V was trimmed by 3 bases and J by 4 bases, leaving 13 bases between them. CDR3 region: CASSPGQKEGNTIYF. In DNA, the CDR3 is TGTGCCAGCTCACCGGGGCAGAAGGAAGGAAACACCATATATTTT. Filled out from reference TRBV18 and TRBJ1-3, the complete variable domain reads NAGVMQNPRHLVRRRGQEARLRCSPMKGHSHVYWYRQLPEEGLKFMVYLQKENIIDESGMPKERFSAEFPKEGPSILRIQQVVRGDSAAYFCASSPGQKEGNTIYFGEGSWLTVV.

V gene TRBV2 combines with J gene TRBJ2-2; 7 bases are shared with TRBD2. This CDR3 region has 13 residues. Looked up from germline, CDR1 is SNHLY and CDR2 is FYNNEI. With V trimmed by 4 bases and J by 8 bases, 4 bases remained unmatched. The CDR3 loop reads CASSARREGELFF. Written as DNA, the CDR3 is TGTGCCAGCAGTGCCAGGCGGGAGGGGGAGCTGTTTTTT.

The rearrangement links TRBV7-9 to TRBJ1-5; D may be TRBD1 (6 bases). This CDR3 region has 15 residues. Deletions cut 4 bases from V and 3 bases from J, with 13 bases between. The germline CDR1 and CDR2 sequences are SEHNR and FQNEAQ (reference sequence). The CDR3 DNA is TGTGCCAGCAGCTCGGACAGTGCTCCCAATCAGCCCCAGCATTTT. Translated, it gives CASSSDSAPNQPQHF.